This record looks at one T cell receptor (beta chain) sequence and its context. The junction and the germline gene differ at one end; a read error may be behind it. Germline CDR1 MGHRA, CDR2 YSYEKL. This CDR3 has 15 residues. The record originates from a study of T cells in Graves' hyperthyroidism and ophthalmopathy. The authors deemed Graves' hyperthyroidism stable absent ophthalmopathy progression within 18 months. Recently diagnosed hyperthyroidism of less than 2 months' duration affected patients aged 18 to 65. Uncontrolled infection, other autoimmune disease, pregnancy and lactation each barred patients from inclusion. TCR beta CDR3 regions were amplified from RNA transcripts. RT-PCR in the first round (using the HTBI primer set) targeted the TCR CDR3. From the multiplex PCR reads, TCRdb called clonotypes with MiXCR, one entry per CDR3 protein. The profile shows a few hundred thousand distinct CDR3 sequences, about 43% of them singletons.

Material for sequencing was peripheral blood or thyroid tissue (not recorded which). The V and J genes are TRBV4-1 and TRBJ2-2; 8 bases are a match to TRBD1. The sequence was obtained from a woman aged 18 to 35 with Graves' hyperthyroidism. Here the CDR3 reads CASRSRGQLAGELFF. CDR3 in DNA: TGTGCCAGCCGAAGCAGGGGGCAGTTAGCCGGGGAGCTGTTTTTT.